This T cell receptor (beta chain) is from a study of cytotoxic CD8 clonotypes in ibrutinib-treated CLL. V was clipped by 1 base and J by 10 bases, with 16 bases between them. Germline CDR1 and CDR2: SGHTA and FQGTGA. CDR3 length equals 14 residues. The intended depth for sequencing was 1 in 200,000 to 1 in 1 million T cells. Measured with immunoSEQ multiplex PCR; TCRdb has only the in-frame clones, and not every one. The sample consists of some 150,000 clones, 70% to 85% of them appearing once. Comment on this clone: The antigen remains unidentified.

Study-wide findings and caveats: Upon ibrutinib response clonality rose, and upon progression it fell back toward baseline.

The chain carries TRBV7-3 and TRBJ1-1; D unclear. This material consisted of PBMCs, taken after 12 months of ibrutinib treatment. The TCR originated in a human donor with chronic lymphocytic leukemia. In DNA, the CDR3 is TGTGCCAGCAGCTTAAACAGTGGCGCTAAAGGAGCTTTCTTT. Its translation: CASSLNSGAKGAFF.